The 23 T cell receptor beta chains given below trace back to one sample, sequenced in a study of chemoradiotherapy in HPV16-positive cancers. Clones were sequenced by immunoSEQ multiplex PCR, and TCRdb holds only the in-frame ones, with some missing. The sample records about 12,000 clones, 63% being singletons. Sampling was conducted from a patient who underwent chemoradiotherapy. These receptors came from a human donor with HPV-associated anogenital cancer.

The V and J genes are TRBV10-3 and TRBJ2-7; 9 bases are a match to TRBD2. Germline loops: CDR1 ENHRY, CDR2 SYGVKD. The CDR3 contains 14 residues. V dropped 3 bases and J dropped 3; count of bases not matched to a gene: 3. CDR3 loop: CAISEGSGGYEQYF. The CDR3 DNA follows: TGTGCCATCAGTGAAGGTAGCGGGGGCTACGAGCAGTACTTC.

The chain is built from TRBV30 and TRBJ1-2; 10 bases are a match to TRBD1. CDR1 is GTSNPN, CDR2 SVGIG, per germline (reference sequence). The CDR3 contains 16 residues. With V trimmed by 1 base and J by 4 bases, 9 bases remained unmatched. CDR3 sequence: CAWSDFDRGLRYGYTF. The CDR3 DNA reads TGTGCCTGGAGTGACTTTGACAGGGGGCTTCGCTATGGCTACACCTTC.

The gene calls are TRBV28 and TRBJ1-4; D might be TRBD1 (5 bases). The germline CDR1 and CDR2 sequences are MDHEN and SYDVKM. The CDR3 is made up of 13 amino acids. The germline V and J ends were trimmed by 5 bases and 10 bases, with 14 bases remaining between them. CDR3 loop: CASSPKGFGKLFF. For the CDR3, the DNA is TGTGCCAGCAGTCCCAAGGGGTTCGGAAAACTGTTTTTT.

This clone has only a few counts. The gene calls are TRBV4-2 and TRBJ1-4; D gene ambiguous. Germline lookup yields CDR1 LGHNA and CDR2 YNFKEQ. Trimming removed 6 bases from V and 1 base from J, with 15 bases in between. The CDR3 covers 16 residues. CDR3 coding DNA: TGTGCCAGCAGTCGCGACTTGTCCCGAACTAATGAAAAACTGTTTTTT. This encodes CASSRDLSRTNEKLFF.

The genes are TRBV4-2 and TRBJ2-7; maybe TRBD1 (7 bases). Trimming stripped 2 bases from V and 4 bases from J, with 27 bases between. Germline loops: CDR1 LGHNA, CDR2 YNFKEQ. This CDR3 is built from 19 residues. CDR3 DNA: TGTGCCAGCAGCCAACGCTCCCCCAGGGGGGAGACGGCTGTTTACGAGCAGTACTTC. It yields the protein CASSQRSPRGETAVYEQYF.

The chain uses TRBV28 and TRBJ2-5, with 9 bases lining up with TRBD1. The J segment lost 4 bases and the V segment lost 6 bases, leaving 9 bases of the junction unmatched. The CDR3 extends over 15 amino acids. Per the germline V gene, CDR1 is MDHEN and CDR2 is SYDVKM. In DNA, the CDR3 is TGTGCCAGCAGACTCTATACAGGGGGCGTAGAGACCCAGTACTTC. Protein product: CASRLYTGGVETQYF.

This clone has just a few counts. The chain couples TRBV10-1 to TRBJ2-3, with TRBD2 matching 12 bases. With V trimmed by 7 bases and J by 2 bases, 10 bases remained unmatched. Germline values: CDR1 WNHNN, CDR2 SYGVQD (reference sequence). The CDR3 is 17 amino acids. CDR3 in amino acids: CASTGLAGTSVTDTQYF. The CDR3 region has the DNA TGCGCCAGCACCGGACTAGCGGGGACTTCCGTCACAGATACGCAGTATTTT.

By proportion, this clone is medium-sized. This rearrangement joins TRBV4-2 to TRBJ1-5; 8 bases line up with TRBD1. The CDR3 spans 18 residues. CDR1 and CDR2 (germline): LGHNA, YNFKEQ. V shed 0 bases, J shed 3 bases, and the junction held 10 bases outside the gene matches. The CDR3 reads CASSQEGRTGPYNQPQHF. CDR3 DNA sequence: TGTGCCAGCAGCCAAGAAGGTCGGACAGGGCCCTACAATCAGCCCCAGCATTTT.

The V gene is TRBV27, the J gene TRBJ1-6; TRBD1 matches 8 bases. The V and J ends lost 0 bases and 8 bases, in that order; junction bases with no gene match: 9. CDR3 length: 17 amino acids. The V gene's germline CDR1 is MNHEY and CDR2 SMNVEV (reference sequence). Here the CDR3 DNA reads TGTGCCAGCAGTTTATCCTTACAGGGGGTGGGGGATTCACCCCTCCACTTT. This codes for CASSLSLQGVGDSPLHF.

V gene TRBV18 combines with J gene TRBJ2-1; TRBD2 matches 12 bases. The CDR3 loop spans 16 amino acids. Germline trimming cut 3 bases from V and 10 bases from J; bases unmatched to any gene: 10. The germline CDR1 and CDR2 sequences are KGHSH and LQKENI. CDR3 sequence: CASSPNLAGGPKEQFF. In DNA form, the CDR3 reads TGTGCCAGCTCACCTAACCTAGCGGGGGGGCCGAAAGAGCAGTTCTTC.

The chain employs TRBV29-1 and TRBJ1-1; no reliable D call. The V gene lost 4 bases and the J gene lost 5 bases, with 11 bases spanning the gap. Per germline, CDR1 SQVTM and CDR2 ANQGSEA. The CDR3 is 12 residues long. This CDR3 reads CSVGAVRTEAFF. DNA for the CDR3: TGCAGCGTTGGGGCGGTCCGGACTGAAGCTTTCTTT.

The genes are TRBV27 and TRBJ2-2, with D perhaps TRBD1 (5 bases). V lost 6 bases and J 5 bases, leaving 10 bases between the germline ends. The CDR3 runs to 13 residues. Germline lookup yields CDR1 MNHEY and CDR2 SMNVEV (reference sequence). The CDR3 coding sequence is TGTGCCAGCAGGAACGCAGGGACCGGGGAGCTGTTTTTT. It codes for CASRNAGTGELFF.

The chain employs TRBV27 and TRBJ2-1; 8 bases map to TRBD1. CDR1 MNHEY and CDR2 SMNVEV come from the germline V gene (reference sequence). Trimming took 6 bases from V and 3 from J; bases not matched to a gene: 7. The CDR3 length is 15 residues. DNA for the CDR3: TGTGCCAGCAGCTTGGGTACAGGGGGCTACAATGAGCAGTTCTTC. The encoded protein is CASSLGTGGYNEQFF.

With regard to this clone: Other DNA sequences in this sample translate to the same CDR3. The chain joins TRBV7-8 to TRBJ1-5; TRBD1 might be the D (5 bases). V was shortened by 2 bases and J by 6 bases, with 5 bases between the two germline ends. Germline lookup yields CDR1 SGHVS and CDR2 FQNEAQ. CDR3 length: 12 residues. The CDR3 bases are TGTGCCAGCAGCTTAAGGGGTCAGCCCCAGCATTTT. It yields the protein CASSLRGQPQHF.

V gene TRBV7-6 combines with J gene TRBJ1-1, with D unresolved. CDR1 and CDR2 (germline): SGHVS, FNYEAQ. The CDR3 is made up of 14 amino acids. V gave up 1 base and J gave up 0 bases, with 6 bases separating them. DNA of the CDR3: TGTGCCAGCAGCTTAGGGTTTTTGAACACTGAAGCTTTCTTT. Protein: CASSLGFLNTEAFF.

The chain links TRBV5-1 to TRBJ2-5; possibly TRBD2 for D (6 bases). Germline CDR1 SGHRS, CDR2 YFSETQ. The CDR3 covers 15 residues. Trimming took off 0 bases at V and 4 bases at J, with 13 bases between the two ends. The CDR3 DNA sequence: TGCGCCAGCAGCTTGGCGGCGGGGCCCGGAGAGACCCAGTACTTC. This gives the protein CASSLAAGPGETQYF. Filled out from reference TRBV5-1 and TRBJ2-5, the complete variable domain reads KAGVTQTPRYLIKTRGQQVTLSCSPISGHRSVSWYQQTPGQGLQFLFEYFSETQRNKGNFPGRFSGRQFSNSRSEMNVSTLELGDSALYLCASSLAAGPGETQYFGPGTRLLVL.

The V gene is TRBV28, the J gene TRBJ2-7; no firm D call. Germline V gene lookup returns CDR1 MDHEN and CDR2 SYDVKM. The CDR3 sequence is 13 residues long. Trimming stripped 3 bases from V and 1 base from J, with 7 bases between. In DNA form, the CDR3 reads TGTGCCAGCAGTTTTAGCAGTTCCTACGAGCAGTACTTC. It yields the protein CASSFSSSYEQYF.

This clone has a handful of counts. The CDR3 loop reads CASRVIRDVRYEQYF. Here the CDR3 DNA reads TGTGCCAGCAGAGTTATCCGGGACGTACGCTACGAGCAGTACTTC. The chain recombines TRBV7-8 with TRBJ2-7; possibly TRBD1 or TRBD2 for D (5 bases each). Germline loops: CDR1 SGHVS, CDR2 FQNEAQ. The CDR3 is made up of 15 amino acids. Trimming pared 6 bases from V and 3 bases from J, leaving 18 bases between.

The chain has TRBV2 and TRBJ2-1, with 11 bases aligning to TRBD2. Per the germline V gene, CDR1 is SNHLY and CDR2 is FYNNEI. Trimming removed 5 bases from V and 0 bases from J; junction bases left unmatched: 12. The CDR3 contains 19 residues. The CDR3: CASSHQTSGILSSYNEQFF. Written as DNA, the CDR3 is TGTGCCAGCAGTCACCAGACTAGCGGGATCCTTTCCTCCTACAATGAGCAGTTCTTC.

The chain uses TRBV4-2 and TRBJ2-1; 7 bases match TRBD2. Trimming cost V 0 bases and J 5 bases; bases outside gene matches: 13. The CDR3 totals 18 residues. Germline V CDR1 and CDR2: LGHNA, YNFKEQ. The CDR3 region is CASSQDNIRTGLHNEQFF. CDR3 sequence (DNA): TGTGCCAGCAGCCAAGATAATATTCGGACGGGACTACACAATGAGCAGTTCTTC.

This sequence joins TRBV9 and TRBJ2-3, with D possibly called TRBD1 or TRBD2 (5 bases each). The V gene's germline CDR1 is SGDLS and CDR2 YYNGEE. V dropped 4 bases and J dropped 7 bases, with 22 bases sitting between them. This CDR3 is 16 amino acids long. CDR3 DNA sequence: TGTGCCAGCAGCCCCAATGAGGGACGCGGACTTTATACGCAGTATTTT. The encoded protein is CASSPNEGRGLYTQYF.

The chain employs TRBV10-3 and TRBJ1-6; 12 bases map to TRBD1. Germline trimming cut 0 bases from V and 7 bases from J; bases unmatched to any gene: 7. CDR1 ENHRY and CDR2 SYGVKD come from the germline V gene. The CDR3 length is 18 residues. CDR3: CAISESLGTGGANSPLHF. As DNA, the CDR3 is TGTGCCATCAGTGAGTCGCTGGGGACAGGGGGCGCAAATTCACCCCTCCACTTT.

The V call is TRBV18, the J call TRBJ1-2; TRBD1 is a possible D gene (6 bases). Per germline, CDR1 KGHSH and CDR2 LQKENI. The V gene lost 4 bases and the J gene lost 2 bases, with 8 bases spanning the gap. The CDR3 covers 13 residues. CDR3 coding DNA: TGTGCCAGCTCACACGGGGGCAACTATGGCTACACCTTC. The encoded protein is CASSHGGNYGYTF.